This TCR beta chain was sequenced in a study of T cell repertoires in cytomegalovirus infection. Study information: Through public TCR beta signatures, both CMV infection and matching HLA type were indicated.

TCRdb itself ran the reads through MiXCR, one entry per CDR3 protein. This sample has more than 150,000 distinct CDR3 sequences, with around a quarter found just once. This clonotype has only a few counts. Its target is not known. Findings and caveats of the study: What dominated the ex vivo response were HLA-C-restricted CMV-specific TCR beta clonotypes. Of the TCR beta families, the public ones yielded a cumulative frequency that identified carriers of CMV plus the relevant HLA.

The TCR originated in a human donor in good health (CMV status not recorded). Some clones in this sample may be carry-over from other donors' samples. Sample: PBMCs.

The chain's CDR3 is CASSLYSRGRDEQYF. The CDR3 coding sequence is TGTGCCAGCAGTTTATATTCCCGCGGGAGGGACGAGCAGTACTTC. This chain joins TRBV28 and TRBJ2-7, with TRBD2 matching over 9 bases. From germline, CDR1 is MDHEN and CDR2 SYDVKM. The CDR3 spans 15 residues. The ends lost 1 base at V and 5 bases at J; junction bases unmatched: 6.